This T cell receptor (beta chain) was recorded in a study of a mutant IDH1 vaccine in newly diagnosed glioma. Clones were read by immunoSEQ multiplex PCR, and TCRdb kept only the in-frame ones, dropping some. The sample has 70,000 to 100,000 clones; around 90% are singletons. CDR1 and CDR2 from the germline V gene are SNHLY and FYNNEI. The CDR3 extends over 15 amino acids. Trimming took off 6 bases at V and 1 base at J, with 16 bases between the two ends. For this clone: The target antigen is unknown.

The sample's time point: week 5, during vaccination. Topical imiquimod was applied with each vaccine dose, which held 300 ug of mutant IDH1 20-mer peptide. The clonotype was recovered from a woman aged 45-65 years with glioma. Sequenced material: PBMCs, taken from a glioma patient whose treatment included an IDH1 peptide vaccine. This chain connects TRBV2 to TRBJ2-7; D uncertain. CDR3 amino acids: CASSKTVLLSYEQYF. The CDR3, as DNA: TGTGCCAGCAGCAAAACCGTCCTCCTTTCCTACGAGCAGTACTTC.